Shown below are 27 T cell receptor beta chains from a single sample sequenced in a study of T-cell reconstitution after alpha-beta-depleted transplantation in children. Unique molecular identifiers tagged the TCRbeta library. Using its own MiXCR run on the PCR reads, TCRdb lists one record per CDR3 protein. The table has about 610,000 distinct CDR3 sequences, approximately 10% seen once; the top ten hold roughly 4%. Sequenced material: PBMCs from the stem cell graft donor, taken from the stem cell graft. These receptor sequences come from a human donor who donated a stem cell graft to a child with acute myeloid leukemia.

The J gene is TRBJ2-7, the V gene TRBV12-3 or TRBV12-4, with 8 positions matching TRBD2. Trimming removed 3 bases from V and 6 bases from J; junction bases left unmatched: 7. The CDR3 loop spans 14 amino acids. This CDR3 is CASSFSELAGEQYF. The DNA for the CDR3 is TGTGCCAGCAGTTTTTCAGAGCTAGCGGGCGAGCAGTACTTC.

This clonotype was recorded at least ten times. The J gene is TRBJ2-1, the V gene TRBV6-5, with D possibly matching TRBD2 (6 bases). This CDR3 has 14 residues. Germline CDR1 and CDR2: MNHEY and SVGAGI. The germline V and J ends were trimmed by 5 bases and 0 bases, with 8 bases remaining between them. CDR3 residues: CASSQGGSYNEQFF. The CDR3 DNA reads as TGTGCCAGCAGTCAGGGAGGCTCCTACAATGAGCAGTTCTTC.

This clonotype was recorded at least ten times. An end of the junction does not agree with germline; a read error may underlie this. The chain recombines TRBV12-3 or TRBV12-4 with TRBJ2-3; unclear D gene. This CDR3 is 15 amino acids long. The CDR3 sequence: CASSLGGGGTDTQYF. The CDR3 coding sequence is TGTGCCAGCAGCTTAGGTGGTGGGGGCACAGATACGCAGTATTTT.

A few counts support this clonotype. DNA of the CDR3: TGTGCCAGCAGTTACAGGGAAGGGAACACTGAAGCTTTCTTT. Translation: CASSYREGNTEAFF. The chain links TRBV6-5 to TRBJ1-1; no clear D. V shed 2 bases and J shed 1 base, with 8 bases lying between them. The CDR3 contains 14 residues. The V gene's germline CDR1 is MNHEY and CDR2 SVGAGI.

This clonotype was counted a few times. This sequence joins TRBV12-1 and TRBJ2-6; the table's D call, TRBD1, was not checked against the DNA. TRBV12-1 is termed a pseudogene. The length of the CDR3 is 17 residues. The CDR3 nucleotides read TGTGCCAGCAGCCCCAGACAGGGAAAAGCTGGGGCCAACGTCCTGACTTTC. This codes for CASSPRQGKAGANVLTF.

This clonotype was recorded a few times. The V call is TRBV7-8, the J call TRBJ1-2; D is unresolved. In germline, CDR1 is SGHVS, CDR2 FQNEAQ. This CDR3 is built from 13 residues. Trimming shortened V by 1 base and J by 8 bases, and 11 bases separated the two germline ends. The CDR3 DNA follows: TGTGCCAGCAGCTTAGGAAAAGGGAGAGGCTACACCTTC. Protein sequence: CASSLGKGRGYTF.

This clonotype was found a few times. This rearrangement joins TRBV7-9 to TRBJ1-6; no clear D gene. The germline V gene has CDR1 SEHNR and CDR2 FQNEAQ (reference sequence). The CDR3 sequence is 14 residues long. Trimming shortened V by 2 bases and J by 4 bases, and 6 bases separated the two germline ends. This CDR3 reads CASSLRLYNSPLHF. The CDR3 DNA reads TGTGCCAGCAGCTTAAGACTGTATAATTCACCCCTCCACTTT. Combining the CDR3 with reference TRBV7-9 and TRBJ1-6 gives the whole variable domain DTGVSQNPRHKITKRGQNVTFRCDPISEHNRLYWYRQTLGQGPEFLTYFQNEAQLEKSRLLSDRFSAERPKGSFSTLEIQRTEQGDSAMYLCASSLRLYNSPLHFGNGTRLTVT.

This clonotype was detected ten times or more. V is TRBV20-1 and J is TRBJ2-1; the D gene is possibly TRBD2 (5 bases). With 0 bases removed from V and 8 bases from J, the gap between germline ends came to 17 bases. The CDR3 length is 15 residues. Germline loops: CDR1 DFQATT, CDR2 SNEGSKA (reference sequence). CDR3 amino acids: CSARDLPGLEHEQFF. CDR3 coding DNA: TGCAGTGCTAGAGATTTGCCGGGATTAGAACATGAGCAGTTCTTC.

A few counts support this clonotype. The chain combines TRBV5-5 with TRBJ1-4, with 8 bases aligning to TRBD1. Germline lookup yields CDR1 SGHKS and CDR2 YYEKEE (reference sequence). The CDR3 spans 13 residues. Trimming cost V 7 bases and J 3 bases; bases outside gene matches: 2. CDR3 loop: CASGQGANEKLFF. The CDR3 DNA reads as TGTGCCAGCGGACAGGGAGCTAATGAAAAACTGTTTTTT.

In DNA, the CDR3 is TGTGCCAGCAGCCCGTTGAGAGGGACAGCTAATGAAAAACTGTTTTTT. Translation gives CASSPLRGTANEKLFF. The chain joins TRBV7-9 to TRBJ1-4, with TRBD1 matching 7 bases. After removal of 5 bases from V and 3 bases from J, the junction contained 9 bases not matched to a gene. The CDR3 spans 16 residues. Germline values: CDR1 SEHNR, CDR2 FQNEAQ (reference sequence).

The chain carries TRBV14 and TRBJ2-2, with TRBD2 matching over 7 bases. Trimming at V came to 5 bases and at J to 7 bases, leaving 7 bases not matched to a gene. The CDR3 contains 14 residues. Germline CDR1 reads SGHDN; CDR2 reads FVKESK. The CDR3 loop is CASSRLAGGGELFF. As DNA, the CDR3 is TGTGCCAGCAGCAGACTAGCCGGAGGCGGGGAGCTGTTTTTT.

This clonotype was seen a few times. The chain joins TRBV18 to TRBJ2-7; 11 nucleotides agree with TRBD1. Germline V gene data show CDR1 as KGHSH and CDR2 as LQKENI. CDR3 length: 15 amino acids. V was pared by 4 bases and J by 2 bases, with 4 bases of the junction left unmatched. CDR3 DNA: TGTGCCAGCTCACAACCGGGACAGGGGGCCTACGAGCAGTACTTC. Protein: CASSQPGQGAYEQYF.

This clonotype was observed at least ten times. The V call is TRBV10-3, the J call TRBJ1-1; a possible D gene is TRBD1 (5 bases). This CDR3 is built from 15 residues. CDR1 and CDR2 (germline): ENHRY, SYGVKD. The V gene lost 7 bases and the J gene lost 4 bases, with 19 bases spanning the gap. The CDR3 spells CAITLNPQGATEAFF. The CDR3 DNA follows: TGTGCCATCACCCTAAACCCCCAGGGCGCCACTGAAGCTTTCTTT.

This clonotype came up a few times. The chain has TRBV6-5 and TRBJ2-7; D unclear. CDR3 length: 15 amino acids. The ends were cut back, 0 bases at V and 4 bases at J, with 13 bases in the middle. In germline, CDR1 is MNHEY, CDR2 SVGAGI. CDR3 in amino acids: CASSYSPGPHYEQYF. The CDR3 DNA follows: TGTGCCAGCAGTTACTCTCCCGGGCCGCATTACGAGCAGTACTTC.

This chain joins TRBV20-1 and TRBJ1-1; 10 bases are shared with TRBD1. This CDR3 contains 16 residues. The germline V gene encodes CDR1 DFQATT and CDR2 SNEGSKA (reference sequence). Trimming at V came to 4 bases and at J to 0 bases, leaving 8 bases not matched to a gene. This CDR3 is CSAKPWDRGLNTEAFF. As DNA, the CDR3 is TGCAGTGCTAAGCCCTGGGACAGGGGATTGAACACTGAAGCTTTCTTT.

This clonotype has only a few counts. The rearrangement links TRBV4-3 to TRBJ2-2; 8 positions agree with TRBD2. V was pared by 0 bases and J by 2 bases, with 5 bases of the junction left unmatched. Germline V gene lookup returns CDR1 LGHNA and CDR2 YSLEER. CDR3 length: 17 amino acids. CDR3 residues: CASSQDRLAGNTGELFF. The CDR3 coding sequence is TGCGCCAGCAGCCAAGACAGGCTAGCGGGTAACACCGGGGAGCTGTTTTTT.

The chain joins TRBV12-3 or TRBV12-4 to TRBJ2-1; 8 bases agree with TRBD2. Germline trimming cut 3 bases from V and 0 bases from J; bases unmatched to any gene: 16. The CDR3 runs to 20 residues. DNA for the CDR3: TGTGCCAGCAGTTTTATGCTAGCGGGTAAAATCGGACCCTCCTACAATGAGCAGTTCTTC. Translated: CASSFMLAGKIGPSYNEQFF.

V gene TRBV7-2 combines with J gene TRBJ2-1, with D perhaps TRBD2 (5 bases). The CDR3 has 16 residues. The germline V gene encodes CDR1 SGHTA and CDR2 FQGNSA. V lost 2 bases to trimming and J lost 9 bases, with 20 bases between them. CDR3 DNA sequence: TGTGCCAGCAGCTTATTTTCCGGACTGATTGTCGGTGAGCAGTTCTTC. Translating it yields CASSLFSGLIVGEQFF.

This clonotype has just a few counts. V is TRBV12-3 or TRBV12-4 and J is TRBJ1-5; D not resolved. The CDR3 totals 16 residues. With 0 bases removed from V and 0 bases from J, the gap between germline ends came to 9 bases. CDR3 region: CASSLAEVFSNQPQHF. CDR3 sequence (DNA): TGTGCCAGCAGTTTAGCGGAAGTTTTTAGCAATCAGCCCCAGCATTTT.

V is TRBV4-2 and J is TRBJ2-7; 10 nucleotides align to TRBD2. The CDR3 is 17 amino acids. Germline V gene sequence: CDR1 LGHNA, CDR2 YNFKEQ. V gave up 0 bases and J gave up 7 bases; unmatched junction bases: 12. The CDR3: CASSQDLALAGAGEQYF. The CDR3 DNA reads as TGTGCCAGCAGCCAAGATCTGGCCCTAGCGGGAGCAGGGGAGCAGTACTTC.

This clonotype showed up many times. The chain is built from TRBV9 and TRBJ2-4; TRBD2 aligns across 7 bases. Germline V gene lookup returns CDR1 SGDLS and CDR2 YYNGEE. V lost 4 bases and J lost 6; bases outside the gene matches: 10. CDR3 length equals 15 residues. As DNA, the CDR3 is TGTGCCAGCAGCCCCCGGGAGGTTGGAGGAAACATTCAGTACTTC. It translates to CASSPREVGGNIQYF.

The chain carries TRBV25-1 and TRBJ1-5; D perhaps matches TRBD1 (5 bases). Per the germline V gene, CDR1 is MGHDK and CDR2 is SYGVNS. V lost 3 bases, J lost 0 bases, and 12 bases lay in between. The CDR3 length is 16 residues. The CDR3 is CASSDQDSYSNQPQHF. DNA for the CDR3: TGTGCCAGCAGTGACCAAGACAGTTATAGCAATCAGCCCCAGCATTTT. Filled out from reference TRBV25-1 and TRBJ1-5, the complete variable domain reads EADIYQTPRYLVIGTGKKITLECSQTMGHDKMYWYQQDPGMELHLIHYSYGVNSTEKGDLSSESTVSRIRTEHFPLTLESARPSHTSQYLCASSDQDSYSNQPQHFGDGTRLSIL.

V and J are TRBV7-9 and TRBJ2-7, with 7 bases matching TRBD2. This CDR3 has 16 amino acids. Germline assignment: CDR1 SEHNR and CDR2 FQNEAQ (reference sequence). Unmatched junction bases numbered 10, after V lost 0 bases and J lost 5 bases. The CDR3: CASSLASGLGSDEQYF. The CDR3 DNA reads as TGTGCCAGCAGCTTAGCTAGCGGGTTGGGATCGGACGAGCAGTACTTC.

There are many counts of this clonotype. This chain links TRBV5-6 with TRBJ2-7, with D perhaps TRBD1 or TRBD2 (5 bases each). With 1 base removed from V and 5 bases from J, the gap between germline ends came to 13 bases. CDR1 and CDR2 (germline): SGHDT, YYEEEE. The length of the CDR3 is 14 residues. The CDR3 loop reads CASSLSGTVDEQYF. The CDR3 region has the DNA TGTGCCAGCAGCTTGTCGGGGACGGTGGACGAGCAGTACTTC.

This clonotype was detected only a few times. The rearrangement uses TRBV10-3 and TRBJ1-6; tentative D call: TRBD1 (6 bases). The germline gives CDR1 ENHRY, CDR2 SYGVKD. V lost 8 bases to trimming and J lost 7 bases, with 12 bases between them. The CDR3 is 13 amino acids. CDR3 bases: TGTGCCATCTACGGGGGCGGCAATTCACCCCTCCACTTT. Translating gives CAIYGGGNSPLHF.

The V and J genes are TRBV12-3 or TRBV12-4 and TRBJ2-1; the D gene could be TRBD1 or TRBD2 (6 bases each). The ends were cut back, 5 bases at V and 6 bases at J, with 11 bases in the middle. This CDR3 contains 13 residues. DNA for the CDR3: TGTGCCAGCAGTCGGGGGCGGGCCAATGAGCAGTTCTTC. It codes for CASSRGRANEQFF.

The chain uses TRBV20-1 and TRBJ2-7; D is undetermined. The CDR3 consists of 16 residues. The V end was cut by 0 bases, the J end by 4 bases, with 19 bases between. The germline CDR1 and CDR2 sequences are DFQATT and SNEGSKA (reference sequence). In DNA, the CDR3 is TGCAGTGCTAGAGATCCCCCGTGGCTAGGGAAATACGAGCAGTACTTC. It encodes CSARDPPWLGKYEQYF.